This T cell receptor (beta chain) was found in a study of technical replicates of blood from a handful of donors. Assay: immunoSEQ multiplex PCR; the TCRdb copy retains only in-frame clones and omits some. Of about 59,000 clones detected, 86% appear once; the ten largest clones hold 4% to 6%. This clone was recorded only once. In germline, CDR1 is SGHAT, CDR2 FQNNGV. V was pared by 5 bases and J by 1 base, with 15 bases between. This CDR3 contains 16 residues. This chain links TRBV11-2 with TRBJ2-1, with a possible D match to TRBD2 (6 bases). Sequencing was performed on PBMCs. The source is a human donor in good health. Some clones in this sample may be carry-over from other donors' samples. The CDR3: CASSTPGTSSYNEQFF. CDR3 nucleotide sequence: TGTGCCAGCAGCACTCCCGGGACTTCTTCCTACAATGAGCAGTTCTTC.